This note documents a single T cell receptor beta chain sequence. The data belong to a study of blood T cell repertoires in COVID-19. Study background: Donors in the United States, Italy and Spain gave samples during acute or convalescent COVID-19.

In the original processing: Amplification of reference gene primers was used by the study to estimate nucleated cell counts. The table came from immunoSEQ multiplex PCR; TCRdb's copy has only in-frame clones and leaves some out. For V, J and clone size, that table is used; D and trimming come from the DNA. The sample has 250,000 to 300,000 clones; approximately 90% are singletons. Trimming took off 6 bases at V and 4 bases at J, with 12 bases between the two ends. Germline V gene data show CDR1 as LNHDA and CDR2 as SQIVND (reference sequence). The CDR3 extends over 13 amino acids. The V and J genes are TRBV19 and TRBJ1-1; TRBD1 might be the D (6 bases). Sequencing input: peripheral blood. The sequence derives from a woman between 50 and 59 years old who had recovered from COVID-19. The CDR3 region has the DNA TGTGCCAGTAGCCTTAACAGGGCCACTGAAGCTTTCTTT. Protein product: CASSLNRATEAFF.